This T cell receptor beta chain is drawn from a study of T cells in Graves' hyperthyroidism and ophthalmopathy. The diagnoses drew upon clinical symptoms, serum thyroxine and TRAb, thyroid ultrasound and orbital computed tomography. Study-level results: Ophthalmopathy and stable hyperthyroidism were separated by a 13 V-J model.

The investigators amplified TCR beta CDR3 regions from RNA transcripts. HTBI primers were used for first-round RT-PCR of the TCR CDR3. One entry per CDR3 protein, called by TCRdb with MiXCR from the multiplex PCR reads. This table holds fewer than 350,000 distinct CDR3 sequences, over 15% found once. V shed 4 bases, J shed 0 bases, and the junction held 5 bases outside the gene matches. Looked up from germline, CDR1 is SGDLS and CDR2 is YYNGEE. There are 16 residues in the CDR3. Comment on this clonotype: No antigen is known for it.

The genes are TRBV9 and TRBJ2-5, with 11 bases fitting TRBD2. This sequence originates from a middle-aged woman with Graves' ophthalmopathy. The specimen was blood. The CDR3 DNA sequence: TGTGCCAGCAGCACGGGACTAGCGGTAAACCAAGAGACCCAGTACTTC. It codes for CASSTGLAVNQETQYF.